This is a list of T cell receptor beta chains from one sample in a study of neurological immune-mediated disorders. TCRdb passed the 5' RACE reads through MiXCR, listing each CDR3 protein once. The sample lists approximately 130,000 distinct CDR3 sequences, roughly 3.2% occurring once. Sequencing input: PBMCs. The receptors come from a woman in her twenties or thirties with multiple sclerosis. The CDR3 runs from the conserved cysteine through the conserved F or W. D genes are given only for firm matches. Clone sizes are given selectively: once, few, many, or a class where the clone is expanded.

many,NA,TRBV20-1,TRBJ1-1,TGCAGTCCGTTATTGAACACTGAAGCTTTCTTT,CSPLLNTEAFF
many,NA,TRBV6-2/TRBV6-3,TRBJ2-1,TGTGCCAGCAGTTACCAGGGCCACAATGAGCAGTTCTTC,CASSYQGHNEQFF
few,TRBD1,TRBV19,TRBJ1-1,TGTGCCAGTACCACCTGGACAGGGGGCACTGAAGCTTTCTTT,CASTTWTGGTEAFF
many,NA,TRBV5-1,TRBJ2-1,TGCGCCAGCAGTCGAAGGGTGGCAACGGGACTTCCAAGGGAGGCGCAGTTCTTC,CASSRRVATGLPREAQFF
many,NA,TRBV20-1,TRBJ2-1,TGCAGTGCTAGAGATTATCAAGGGCAGACGGAGGATGAGCAGTTCTTC,CSARDYQGQTEDEQFF
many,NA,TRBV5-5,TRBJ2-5,TGTGCCAGCAGCACTGCTGGGATACAAGAGACCCAGTACTTC,CASSTAGIQETQYF
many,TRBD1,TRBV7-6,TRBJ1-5,TGTGCCAGCAGCTTGATTCCGTGGACAGGGGAAAATCAGCCCCAGCATTTT,CASSLIPWTGENQPQHF
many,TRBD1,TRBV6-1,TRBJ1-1,TGTGCCAGCATTAGGGGGGGACAGCTGAACACTGAAGCTTTCTTT,CASIRGGQLNTEAFF
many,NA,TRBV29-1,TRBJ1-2,TGCAGCGTTGAGGTTAACTATGGCTACACCTTC,CSVEVNYGYTF
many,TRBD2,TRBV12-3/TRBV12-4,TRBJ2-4,TGTGCCAGCAGTTTGGGTAGCGGGAGGCAAAACATTCAGTACTTC,CASSLGSGRQNIQYF
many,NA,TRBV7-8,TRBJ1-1,TGTGCCAGCAGCCGAACTTGGAGTGACAGGAACACTGAAGCTTTCTTT,CASSRTWSDRNTEAFF
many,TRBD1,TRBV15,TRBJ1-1,TGTGCCACCAGCAGAGGGTGGGACAGGGGGGGTTTGAACACTGAAGCTTTCTTT,CATSRGWDRGGLNTEAFF
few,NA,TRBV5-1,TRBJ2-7,TGCGCCAGCAGCTTGGAGGCGTTCCGCAAAGAGCAGTACTTC,CASSLEAFRKEQYF
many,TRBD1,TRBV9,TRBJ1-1,TGTGCCAGCAGCGCCCAGGGGGCGCCGGGCACTGAAGCTTTCTTT,CASSAQGAPGTEAFF
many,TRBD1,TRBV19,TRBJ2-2,TGTGCCAGTAGTATGGAGCCCGGGACAGGGGGCTCCGGGGAGCTGTTTTTT,CASSMEPGTGGSGELFF
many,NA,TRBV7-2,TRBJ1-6,TGTGCCAGCAGCTTTCAGAATTCAACCCTCAACTTT,CASSFQNSTLNF
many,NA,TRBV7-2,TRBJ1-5,TGTGCCAGCAGCTATAACCCAGGTAGCAATCAGCCCCAGCATTTT,CASSYNPGSNQPQHF
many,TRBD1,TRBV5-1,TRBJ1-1,TGCGCCAGCAGCTTGGAGGGGACAGCGAACACTGAAGCTTTCTTT,CASSLEGTANTEAFF
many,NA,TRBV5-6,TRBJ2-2,TGTGCCAGCTCGGGGCGCTTGGCCGGGGAGCTGTTTTTT,CASSGRLAGELFF
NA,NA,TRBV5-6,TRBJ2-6,TGTGCCAGCAGCTTGGGCCAGGGAGGCTCTGGGGCCAACGTCCTGACTTTC,CASSLGQGGSGANVLTF
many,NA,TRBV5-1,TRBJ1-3,TGCGCCAGCAGCCGGTCGGTGGTGGGAAACACCATATATTTT,CASSRSVVGNTIYF
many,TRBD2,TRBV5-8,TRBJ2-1,TGTGCCAGCAGCGCCGGGACGGGGGGGTACAATGAGCAGTTCTTC,CASSAGTGGYNEQFF
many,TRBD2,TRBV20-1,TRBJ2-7,TGCAGTGCTAGAGGGCCGAGACTAGCGGCAAACTACGAGCAGTACTTC,CSARGPRLAANYEQYF
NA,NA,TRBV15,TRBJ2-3,TGTGCCACCAGCTCCCGACTAGATCGCACAGATACGCAGTATTTT,CATSSRLDRTDTQYF
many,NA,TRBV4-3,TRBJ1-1,TGCGCCAGCAGCCACAGGGGACAGAACACTGAAGCTTTCTTT,CASSHRGQNTEAFF
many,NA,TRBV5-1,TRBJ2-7,TGCGCCAGCAGACACTCCGTGGCGAGCTCCTACGAGCAGTACTTC,CASRHSVASSYEQYF
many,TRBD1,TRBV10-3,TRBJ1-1,TGTGCCATCAGGGACAGACAGGGGAACACTGAAGCTTTCTTT,CAIRDRQGNTEAFF
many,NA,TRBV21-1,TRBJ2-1,TGTGCCAGCAGAGTGGACAGGGGGCGTCGAGTCGCGATCTTC,CASRVDRGRRVAIF
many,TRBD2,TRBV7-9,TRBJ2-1,TGTGCCAGCAGCTCTAGCGGAGACAATGAGCAGTTCTTC,CASSSSGDNEQFF
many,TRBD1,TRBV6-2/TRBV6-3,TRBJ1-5,TGTGCCAGCAGTTACCATCGACAGGGCCCCCAGCCCCAGCATTTT,CASSYHRQGPQPQHF
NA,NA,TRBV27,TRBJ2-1,TGTGCCAGCTCAACGACCGGGGTTGGATTAGGCTCCTACAATGAGCAGTTCTTC,CASSTTGVGLGSYNEQFF
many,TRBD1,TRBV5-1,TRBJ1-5,TGCGCCAGCAGCTTGGACTTGGGACAGAATCAGCCCCAGCATTTT,CASSLDLGQNQPQHF
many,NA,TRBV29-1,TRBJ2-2,TGCAGCGTTGACTTGGGATTGGGCACCGGGGAGCTGTTTTTT,CSVDLGLGTGELFF
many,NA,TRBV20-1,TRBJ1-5,TGCAGTGCTAGAGGACGGTCGGACAATCAGCCCCAGCATTTT,CSARGRSDNQPQHF
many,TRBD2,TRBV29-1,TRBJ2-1,TGCAGCGTTGAAGATGGCGAGCGGGAGTGGAATGAGCAGTTCTTC,CSVEDGEREWNEQFF
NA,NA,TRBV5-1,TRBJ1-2,TGCGCCAGCAGCTCGGGCGGGACAAACTATGGCTACACCTTC,CASSSGGTNYGYTF
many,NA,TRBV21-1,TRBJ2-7,TGTGCCAGCAGCAAAATTGATATCCGTCACAGATCCTACGAGCAGTACTTC,CASSKIDIRHRSYEQYF
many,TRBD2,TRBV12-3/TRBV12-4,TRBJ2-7,TGTGCCAGCAGTTTAATTGGTAGCGGGCGACCCTCCTACGAGCAGTACTTC,CASSLIGSGRPSYEQYF
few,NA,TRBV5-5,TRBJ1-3,TGTGCCAGCAGCTTGGGGGAGCCTGGAAACACCATATATTTT,CASSLGEPGNTIYF
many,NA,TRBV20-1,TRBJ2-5,TGCAGTGCTTACAGGGAGTCGGAGACCCAGTACTTC,CSAYRESETQYF
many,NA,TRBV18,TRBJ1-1,TGTGCCAGTGTTGCCCTCCGGGGGGCGTCCACTGAAGCTTTCTTT,CASVALRGASTEAFF
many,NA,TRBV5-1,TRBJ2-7,TGCGCCAGCAGCCTACAGGGCAGCGAGCAGTACTTC,CASSLQGSEQYF
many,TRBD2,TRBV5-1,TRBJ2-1,TGCGCCAGCCGAACAACTAGCGGGAGCTATGAGCAGTTCTTC,CASRTTSGSYEQFF
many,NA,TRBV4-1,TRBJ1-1,TGCGCCAGCACCCTCGTGAGGGGTTTCACTGAAGCTTTCTTT,CASTLVRGFTEAFF
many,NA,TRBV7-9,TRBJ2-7,TGTGCCAGCAGCTTAGACCGGGACCCTAACTACGAGCAGTACTTC,CASSLDRDPNYEQYF
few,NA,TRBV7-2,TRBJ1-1,TGTGCCAGCATCTCCCTGAGGGTTGAAGCTTTCTTT,CASISLRVEAFF
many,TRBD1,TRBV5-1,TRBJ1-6,TGCGCCAGCAGCACACTTTCCGGACAGGGAGGTTCACCCCTCCACTTT,CASSTLSGQGGSPLHF
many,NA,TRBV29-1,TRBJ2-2,TGCAGCGTTGGACAGAGTACGAACACCGGGGAGCTGTTTTTT,CSVGQSTNTGELFF